This TCR beta chain originates from a study of brain T cells in children with intractable seizures (dated by TCRdb to the early 2020s). For the study in its entirety: Resected brain tissue from some 53 pediatric epilepsy surgery cases was initially screened for immune gene transcripts with a NanoString immunology panel. About 70% of the 12 selected surgery cases also had pre-surgery blood sequenced, which left four cases with brain tissue only.

The meaning of the sample's time point label: blood from clinic visit 5 months post-surgery; TSC patient then seizure free. Surgery cases with the highest brain T cell transcript signatures were selected for TCR beta chain sequencing of brain tissue and, where available, blood. Prior to surgery, the patients had been treated with at least one anti-epileptic drug. TCR-sequenced patients were children with drug-resistant epilepsy due to tuberous sclerosis complex, focal cortical dysplasia, Rasmussen encephalitis or hemimegalencephaly. Bulk genomic DNA was isolated from unsorted brain tissue and whole blood using the Monarch genomic DNA purification kit. TCR beta chain sequences were generated from genomic DNA using the immunoSEQ assay. The authors' analysis ran thus. CDR3 sequences that did not begin with the conserved framework cysteine at position 104 were removed manually. Clonality was calculated as one minus the normalized Shannon's Diversity Index, with values ranging from 0 (maximal diversity) to 1 (oligoclonal). To check whether a given CDR3 had different frequencies in two samples, for example brain versus blood, chi-squared comparison-of-proportions tests were used. Public clonotypes were found by searching immuneACCESS, and the VDJdb browser was used to assess similarity to known antiviral clonotypes. TCRdb limited this immuneACCESS table to in-frame rearrangements with V and J called. A share of clones is missing; checked studies link under half to unresolved V genes, and the rest is unexplained. For V, J and clone size, that table is used; D and trimming come from the DNA. This sample gives about 350,000 clones in total; over 90% of them show up just once. The ten largest clonotypes hold 5% to 7% of the sample.

With respect to this clone: This receptor's antigen is unknown. No much larger clone is present one base from it, and per-base qualities are unavailable.

The V end loses 4 bases and the J end loses 5 bases, and a stretch of 14 bases separates them. CDR1 and CDR2 (SQVTM, ANQGSEA) derive from the germline V gene. Counted from cysteine to phenylalanine, this CDR3 has 14 amino acids. This entry keeps only the CDR3 DNA: 42 bases, framed from base 1. The paper's findings and limits, for the study overall: The patients' HCMV serostatus was not known, and viral specificity was inferred solely from CDR3 sequence similarity. Because sequencing depth differed between pre- and post-surgery blood, the absence of clones from the pre-surgery sample may reflect undersampling.

The material sequenced was peripheral blood, taken about 5 months after surgery. Rearrangement joined TRBV29-1 to TRBJ1-4; confidence is insufficient to name the D gene. This clonotype was obtained from a boy under two years old with tuberous sclerosis and intractable seizures. The nucleotides read TGCAGCGTTGGTTACCGGACCTCGAATGAAAAACTGTTTTTT. It specifies CSVGYRTSNEKLFF.